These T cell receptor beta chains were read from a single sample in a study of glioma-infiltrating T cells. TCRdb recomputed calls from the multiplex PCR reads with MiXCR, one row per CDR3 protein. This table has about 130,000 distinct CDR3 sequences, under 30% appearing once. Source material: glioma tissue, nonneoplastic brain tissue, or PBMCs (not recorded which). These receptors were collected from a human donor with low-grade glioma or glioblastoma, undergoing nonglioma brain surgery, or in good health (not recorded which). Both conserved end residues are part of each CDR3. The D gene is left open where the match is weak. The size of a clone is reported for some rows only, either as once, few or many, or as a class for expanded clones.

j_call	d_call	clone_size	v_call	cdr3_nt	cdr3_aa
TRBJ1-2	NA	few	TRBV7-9	TGTGCCAGCAGCCCAGGGGCAGGGAGATTCTACACCTTC	CASSPGAGRFYTF
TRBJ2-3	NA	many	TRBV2	TGTGCCAGCAGTATCGGGACACCCCTGGGCACAGATACGCAGTATTTT	CASSIGTPLGTDTQYF
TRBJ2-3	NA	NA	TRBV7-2	TGTGCCAGCAGCTTAGCGCTGGCTTTACCCGAGAGGACAGATACGCAGTATTTT	CASSLALALPERTDTQYF
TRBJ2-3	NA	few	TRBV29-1	TGCAGCGCCGGGAGTACGCAGTATTTT	CSAGSTQYF
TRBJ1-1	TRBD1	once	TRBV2	TGTGCCACTCCGACAGGGGCCAACACTGAAGCTTTCTTT	CATPTGANTEAFF
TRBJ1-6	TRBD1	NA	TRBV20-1	TGCAGTGCTAGAGGACAGGGGGTAAATTCACCCCTCCACTTT	CSARGQGVNSPLHF
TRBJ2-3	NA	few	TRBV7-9	TGTGCCAGCAGCTTATTGATAGGAGATACGCAGTATTTT	CASSLLIGDTQYF
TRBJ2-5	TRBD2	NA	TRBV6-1	TGTGCCAGCACCATAGGAGCGGGAACCCAAGAGACCCAGTACTTC	CASTIGAGTQETQYF
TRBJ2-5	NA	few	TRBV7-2	TGTGCCAGCAGCTCCCCCCTCGGGGAGACCCAGTACTTC	CASSSPLGETQYF
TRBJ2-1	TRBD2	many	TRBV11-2	TGTGCCAGCAATAGCGGGGGGACGTACAATGAGCAGTTCTTC	CASNSGGTYNEQFF
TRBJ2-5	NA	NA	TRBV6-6	TGTGCCAGCAGTCCAAGGATGTGGTACCAAGAGACCCAGTACTTC	CASSPRMWYQETQYF
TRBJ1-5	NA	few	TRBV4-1	TGCGCCAGCAGCCCGACACTGCTCAATCAGCCCCAGCATTTT	CASSPTLLNQPQHF
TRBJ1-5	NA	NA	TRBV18	TGTGCCAGCTCACCCCCAACCTCCCCGGGCCAGCCCCAGCATTTT	CASSPPTSPGQPQHF
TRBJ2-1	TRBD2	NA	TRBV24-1	TGTGCCACCAGTGACCCCTGGGCGGGGGGGAAGTTCTTC	CATSDPWAGGKFF
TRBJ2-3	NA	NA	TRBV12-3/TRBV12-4	TGTGCCAGCAGTGGGGGACGAGACACAGATACGCAGTATTTT	CASSGGRDTDTQYF
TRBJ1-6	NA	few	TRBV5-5	TGTGCCAGCAGCCCTATCGGGGATAATTCACCCCTCCACTTT	CASSPIGDNSPLHF
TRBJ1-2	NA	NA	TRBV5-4	TGTGCCAGCAGCAAACCCCCAGGGGCGGACTATGGCTGCACCTTC	CASSKPPGADYGCTF
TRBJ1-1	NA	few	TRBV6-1	TGTGCCAGCGCGGACAGAATGAACACTGAAGCTTTCTTT	CASADRMNTEAFF
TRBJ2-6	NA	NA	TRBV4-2	TGTGCCAGCAGCCCCTCAGGGGGGGCCAACGTCCTGACTTTC	CASSPSGGANVLTF
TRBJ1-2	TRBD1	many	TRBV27	TGTGCCAGCAGTCTACAGGGGTATAGCGGCTACACCTTC	CASSLQGYSGYTF
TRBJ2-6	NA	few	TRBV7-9	TGTGCCAGCAGCTCCCGGGGAGGGGGCTCTGGGGCCAACGTCCTGACTTTC	CASSSRGGGSGANVLTF
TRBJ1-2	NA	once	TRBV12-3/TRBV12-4	TGTGCCAGCAGTTTAGAGAAGGTTCGGAACTATGGCTACACCTTC	CASSLEKVRNYGYTF
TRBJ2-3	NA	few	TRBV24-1	TGTGCCACCAGTGATTTAGCCGGGCAAGGAGGAAGAGATACGCAGTATTTT	CATSDLAGQGGRDTQYF
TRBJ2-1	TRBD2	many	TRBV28	TGTGCCAGCAGTCTTGGGACTAGCGGGGCGTACAATGAGCAGTTCTTC	CASSLGTSGAYNEQFF
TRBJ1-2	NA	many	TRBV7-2	TGTGCCAGCAGTTACACCCATGGCTACACCTTC	CASSYTHGYTF